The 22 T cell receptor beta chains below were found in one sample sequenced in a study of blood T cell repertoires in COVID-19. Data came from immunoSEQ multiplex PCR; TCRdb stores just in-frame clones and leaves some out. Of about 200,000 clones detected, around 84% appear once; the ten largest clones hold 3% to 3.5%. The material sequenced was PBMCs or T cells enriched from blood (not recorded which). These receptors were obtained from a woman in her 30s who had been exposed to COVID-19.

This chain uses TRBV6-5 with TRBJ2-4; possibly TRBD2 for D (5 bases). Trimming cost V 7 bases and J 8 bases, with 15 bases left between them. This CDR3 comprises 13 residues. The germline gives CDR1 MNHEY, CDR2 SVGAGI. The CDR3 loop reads CASTPTMGDIQYF. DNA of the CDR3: TGTGCCAGCACCCCGACAATGGGAGACATTCAGTACTTC.

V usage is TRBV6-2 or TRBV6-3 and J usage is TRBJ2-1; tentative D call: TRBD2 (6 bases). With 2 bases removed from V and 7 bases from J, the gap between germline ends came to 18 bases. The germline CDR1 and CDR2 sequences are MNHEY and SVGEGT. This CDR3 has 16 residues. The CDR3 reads CASSYTTPGLQNEQFF. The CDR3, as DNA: TGTGCCAGCAGTTACACAACCCCGGGACTCCAAAATGAGCAGTTCTTC.

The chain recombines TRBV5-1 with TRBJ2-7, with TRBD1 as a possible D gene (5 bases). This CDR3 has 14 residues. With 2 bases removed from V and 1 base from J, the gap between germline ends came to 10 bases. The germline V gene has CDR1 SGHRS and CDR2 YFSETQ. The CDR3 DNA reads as TGCGCCAGCAGCTTACTCGACAGATCCTACGAGCAGTACTTC. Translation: CASSLLDRSYEQYF.

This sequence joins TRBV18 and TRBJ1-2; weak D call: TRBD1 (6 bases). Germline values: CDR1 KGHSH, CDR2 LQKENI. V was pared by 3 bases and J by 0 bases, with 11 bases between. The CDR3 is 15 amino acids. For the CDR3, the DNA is TGTGCCAGCTCACCGGGACAAGTGGCTAACTATGGCTACACCTTC. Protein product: CASSPGQVANYGYTF.

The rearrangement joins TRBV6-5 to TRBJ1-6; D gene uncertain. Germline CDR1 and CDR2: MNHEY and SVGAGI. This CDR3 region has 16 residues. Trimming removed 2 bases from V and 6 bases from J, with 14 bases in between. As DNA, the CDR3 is TGTGCCAGCAGTTACAGCGAGTCCCTGACTAATTCACCCCTCCACTTT. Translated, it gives CASSYSESLTNSPLHF.

This chain's CDR3 is CSHLPGGGTDTQYF. CDR3 coding DNA: TGCAGCCACCTCCCGGGGGGGGGCACAGATACGCAGTATTTT. The chain recombines TRBV29-1 with TRBJ2-3, with 8 bases aligning to TRBD2. There are 14 residues in the CDR3. V trimming: 8 bases; J trimming: 1 base; junction bases outside the gene matches: 8. CDR1 is SQVTM, CDR2 ANQGSEA, per germline.

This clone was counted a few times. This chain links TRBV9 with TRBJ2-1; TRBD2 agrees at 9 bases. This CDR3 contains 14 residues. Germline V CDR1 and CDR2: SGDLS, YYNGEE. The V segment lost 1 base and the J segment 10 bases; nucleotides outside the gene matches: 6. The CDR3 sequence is CASSVSRGGVEQFF. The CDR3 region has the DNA TGTGCCAGCAGCGTATCGCGGGGGGGCGTCGAGCAGTTCTTC.

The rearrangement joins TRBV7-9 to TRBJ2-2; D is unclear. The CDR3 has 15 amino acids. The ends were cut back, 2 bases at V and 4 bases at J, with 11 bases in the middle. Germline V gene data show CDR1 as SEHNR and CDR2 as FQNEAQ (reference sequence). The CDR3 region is CASSLLRAGTGELFF. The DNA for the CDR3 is TGTGCCAGCAGCTTACTAAGAGCAGGCACCGGGGAGCTGTTTTTT.

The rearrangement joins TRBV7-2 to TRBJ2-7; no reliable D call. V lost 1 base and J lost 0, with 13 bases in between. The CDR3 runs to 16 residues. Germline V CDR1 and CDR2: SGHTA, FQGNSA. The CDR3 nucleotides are TGTGCCAGCAGCTTAGTTTATCGGCAGGACTCCTACGAGCAGTACTTC. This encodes CASSLVYRQDSYEQYF. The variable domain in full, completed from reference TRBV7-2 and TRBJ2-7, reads GAGVSQSPSNKVTEKGKDVELRCDPISGHTALYWYRQSLGQGLEFLIYFQGNSAPDKSGLPSDRFSAERTGGSVSTLTIQRTQQEDSAVYLCASSLVYRQDSYEQYFGPGTRLTVT.

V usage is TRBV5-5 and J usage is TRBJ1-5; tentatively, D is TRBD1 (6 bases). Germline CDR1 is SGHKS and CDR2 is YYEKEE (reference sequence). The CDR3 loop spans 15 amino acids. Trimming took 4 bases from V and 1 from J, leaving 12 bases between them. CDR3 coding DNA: TGTGCCAGCAGCGGGGGCAGACTAAGCAATCAGCCCCAGCATTTT. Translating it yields CASSGGRLSNQPQHF.

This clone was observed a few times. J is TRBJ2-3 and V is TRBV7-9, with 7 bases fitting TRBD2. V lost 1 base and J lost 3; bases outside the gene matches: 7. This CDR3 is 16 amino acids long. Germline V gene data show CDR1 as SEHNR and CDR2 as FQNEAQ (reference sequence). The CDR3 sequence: CASSLGVQGGTDTQYF. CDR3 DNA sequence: TGTGCCAGCAGCTTAGGGGTCCAGGGAGGGACAGATACGCAGTATTTT.

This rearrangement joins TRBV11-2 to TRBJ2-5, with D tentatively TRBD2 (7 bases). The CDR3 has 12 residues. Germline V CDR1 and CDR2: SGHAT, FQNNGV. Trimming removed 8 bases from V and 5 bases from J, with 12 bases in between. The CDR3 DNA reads TGTGCCAGCTATGAGGGGGGGGAGACCCAGTACTTC. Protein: CASYEGGETQYF.

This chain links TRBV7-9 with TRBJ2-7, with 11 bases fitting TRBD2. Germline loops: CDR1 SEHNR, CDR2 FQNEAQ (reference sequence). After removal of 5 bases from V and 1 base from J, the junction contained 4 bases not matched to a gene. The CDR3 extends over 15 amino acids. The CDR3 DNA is TGTGCCAGCAGCCCACTAGCGGGGGAGTCCTACGAGCAGTACTTC. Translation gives CASSPLAGESYEQYF.

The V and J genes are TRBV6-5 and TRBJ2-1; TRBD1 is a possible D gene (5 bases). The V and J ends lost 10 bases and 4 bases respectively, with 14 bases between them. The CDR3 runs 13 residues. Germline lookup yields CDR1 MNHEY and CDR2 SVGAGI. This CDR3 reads CAIRQSQYNEQFF. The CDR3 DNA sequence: TGTGCCATTAGACAGTCACAATACAATGAGCAGTTCTTC.

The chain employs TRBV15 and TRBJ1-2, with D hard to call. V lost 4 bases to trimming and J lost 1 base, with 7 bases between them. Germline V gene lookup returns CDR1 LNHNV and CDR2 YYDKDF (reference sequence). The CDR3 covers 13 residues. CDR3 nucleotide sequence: TGTGCCACCAGCACCGGACTTAACTATGGCTACACCTTC. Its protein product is CATSTGLNYGYTF.

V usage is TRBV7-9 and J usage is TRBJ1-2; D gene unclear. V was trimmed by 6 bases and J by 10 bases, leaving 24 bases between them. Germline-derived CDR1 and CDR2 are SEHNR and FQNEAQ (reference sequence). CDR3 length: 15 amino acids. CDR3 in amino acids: CASSSSVGKSKFYTF. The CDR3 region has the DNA TGTGCCAGCAGTTCTAGCGTGGGGAAGTCCAAATTCTACACCTTC.

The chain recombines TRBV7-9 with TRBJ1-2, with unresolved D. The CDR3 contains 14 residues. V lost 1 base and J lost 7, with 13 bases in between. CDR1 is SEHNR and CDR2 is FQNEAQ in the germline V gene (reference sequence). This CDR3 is CASSLDAASGGYTF. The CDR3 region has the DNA TGTGCCAGCAGCTTAGACGCGGCCTCGGGTGGCTACACCTTC.

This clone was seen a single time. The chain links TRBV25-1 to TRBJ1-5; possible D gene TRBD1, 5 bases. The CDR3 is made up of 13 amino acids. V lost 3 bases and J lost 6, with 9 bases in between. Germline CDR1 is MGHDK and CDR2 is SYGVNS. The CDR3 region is CASSDRVTQPQHF. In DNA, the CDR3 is TGTGCCAGCAGTGACAGGGTTACTCAGCCCCAGCATTTT.

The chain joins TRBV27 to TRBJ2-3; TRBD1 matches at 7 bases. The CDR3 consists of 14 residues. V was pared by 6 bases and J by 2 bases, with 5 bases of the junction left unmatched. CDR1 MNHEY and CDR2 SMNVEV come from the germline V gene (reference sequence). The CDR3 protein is CASRAGTATDTQYF. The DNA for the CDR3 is TGTGCCAGCAGGGCCGGGACAGCCACAGATACGCAGTATTTT.

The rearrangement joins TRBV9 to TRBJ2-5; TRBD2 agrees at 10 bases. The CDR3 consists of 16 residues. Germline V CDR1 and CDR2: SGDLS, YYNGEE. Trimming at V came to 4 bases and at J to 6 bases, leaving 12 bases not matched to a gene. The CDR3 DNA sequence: TGTGCCAGCAGCCCCCAGAGCGGGGGGGCCTTGAAGACCCAGTACTTC. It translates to CASSPQSGGALKTQYF. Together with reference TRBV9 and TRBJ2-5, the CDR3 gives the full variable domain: DSGVTQTPKHLITATGQRVTLRCSPRSGDLSVYWYQQSLDQGLQFLIQYYNGEERAKGNILERFSAQQFPDLHSELNLSSLELGDSALYFCASSPQSGGALKTQYFGPGTRLLVL.

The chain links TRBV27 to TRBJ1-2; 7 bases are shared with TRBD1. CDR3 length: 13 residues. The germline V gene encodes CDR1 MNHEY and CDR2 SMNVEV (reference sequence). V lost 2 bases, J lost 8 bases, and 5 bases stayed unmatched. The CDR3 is CASSLKGAWGYTF. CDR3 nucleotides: TGTGCCAGCAGTTTAAAGGGGGCGTGGGGCTACACCTTC.

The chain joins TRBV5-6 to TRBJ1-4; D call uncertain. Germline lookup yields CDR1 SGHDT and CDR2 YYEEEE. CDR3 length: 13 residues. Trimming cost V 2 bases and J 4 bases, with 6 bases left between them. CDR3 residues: CASSFENNEKLFF. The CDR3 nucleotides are TGTGCCAGCAGCTTCGAGAATAATGAAAAACTGTTTTTT.